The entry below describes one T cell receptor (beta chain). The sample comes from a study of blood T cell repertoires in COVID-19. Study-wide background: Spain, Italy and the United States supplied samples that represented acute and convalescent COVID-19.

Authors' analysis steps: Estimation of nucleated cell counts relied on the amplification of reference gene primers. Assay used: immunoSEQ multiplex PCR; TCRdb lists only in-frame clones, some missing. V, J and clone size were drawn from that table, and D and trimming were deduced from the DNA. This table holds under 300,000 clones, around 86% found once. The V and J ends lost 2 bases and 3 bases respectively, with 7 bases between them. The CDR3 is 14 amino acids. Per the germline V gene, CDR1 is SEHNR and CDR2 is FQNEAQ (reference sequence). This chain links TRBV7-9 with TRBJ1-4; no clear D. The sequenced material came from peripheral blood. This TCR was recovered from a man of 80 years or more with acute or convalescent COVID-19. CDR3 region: CASSLSGSNEKLFF. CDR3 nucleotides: TGTGCCAGCAGCTTATCGGGGTCTAATGAAAAACTGTTTTTT.